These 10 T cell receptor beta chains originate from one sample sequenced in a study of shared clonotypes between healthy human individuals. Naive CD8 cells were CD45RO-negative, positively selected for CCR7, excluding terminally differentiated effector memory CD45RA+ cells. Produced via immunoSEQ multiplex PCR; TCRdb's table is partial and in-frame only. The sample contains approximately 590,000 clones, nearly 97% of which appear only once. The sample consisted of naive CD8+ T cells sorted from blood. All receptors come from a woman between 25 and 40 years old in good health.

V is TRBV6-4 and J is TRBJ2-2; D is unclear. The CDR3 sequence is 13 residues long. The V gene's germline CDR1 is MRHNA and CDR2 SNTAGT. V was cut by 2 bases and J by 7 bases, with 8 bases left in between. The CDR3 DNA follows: TGTGCCAGCAGTGACGTTTTCAGCGGGGAGCTGTTTTTT. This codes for CASSDVFSGELFF.

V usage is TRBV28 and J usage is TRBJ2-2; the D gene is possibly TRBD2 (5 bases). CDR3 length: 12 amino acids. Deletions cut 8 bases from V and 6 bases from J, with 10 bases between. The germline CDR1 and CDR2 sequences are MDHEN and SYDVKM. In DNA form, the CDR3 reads TGTGCCAGCGAGGGCATAGCCGGGGAGCTGTTTTTT. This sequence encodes CASEGIAGELFF.

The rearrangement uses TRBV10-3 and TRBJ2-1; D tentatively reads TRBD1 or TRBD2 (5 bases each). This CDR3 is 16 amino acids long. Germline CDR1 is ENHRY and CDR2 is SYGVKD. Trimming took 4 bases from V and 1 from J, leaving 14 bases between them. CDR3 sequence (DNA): TGTGCCATCAGTGGGGGACCGCGGAGGTCCTACAATGAGCAGTTCTTC. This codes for CAISGGPRRSYNEQFF.

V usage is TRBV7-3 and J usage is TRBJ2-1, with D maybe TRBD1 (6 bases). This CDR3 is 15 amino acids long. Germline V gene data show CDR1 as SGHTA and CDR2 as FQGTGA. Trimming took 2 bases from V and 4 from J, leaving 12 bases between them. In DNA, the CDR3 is TGTGCCAGCAGCTTAGCGACAGGAGATTACAATGAGCAGTTCTTC. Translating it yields CASSLATGDYNEQFF. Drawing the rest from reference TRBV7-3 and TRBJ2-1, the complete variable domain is GAGVSQTPSNKVTEKGKYVELRCDPISGHTALYWYRQSLGQGPEFLIYFQGTGAADDSGLPNDRFFAVRPEGSVSTLKIQRTERGDSAVYLCASSLATGDYNEQFFGPGTRLTVL.

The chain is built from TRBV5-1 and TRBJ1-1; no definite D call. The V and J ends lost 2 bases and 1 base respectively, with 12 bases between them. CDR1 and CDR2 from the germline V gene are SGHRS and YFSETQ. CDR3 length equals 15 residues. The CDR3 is CASSLEGSPNTEAFF. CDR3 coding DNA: TGCGCCAGCAGCTTAGAAGGGTCCCCGAACACTGAAGCTTTCTTT.

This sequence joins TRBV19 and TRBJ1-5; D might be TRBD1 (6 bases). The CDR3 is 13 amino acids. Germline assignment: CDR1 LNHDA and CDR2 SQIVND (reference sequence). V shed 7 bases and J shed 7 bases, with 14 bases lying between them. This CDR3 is CASTPGGGQPQHF. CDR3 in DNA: TGTGCCAGTACCCCCGGGGGCGGGCAGCCCCAGCATTTT.

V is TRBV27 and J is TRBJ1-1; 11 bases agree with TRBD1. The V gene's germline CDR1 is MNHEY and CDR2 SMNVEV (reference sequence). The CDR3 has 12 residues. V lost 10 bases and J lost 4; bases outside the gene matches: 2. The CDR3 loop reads CAIGTGGTEAFF. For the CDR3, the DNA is TGTGCCATCGGGACAGGGGGCACTGAAGCTTTCTTT.

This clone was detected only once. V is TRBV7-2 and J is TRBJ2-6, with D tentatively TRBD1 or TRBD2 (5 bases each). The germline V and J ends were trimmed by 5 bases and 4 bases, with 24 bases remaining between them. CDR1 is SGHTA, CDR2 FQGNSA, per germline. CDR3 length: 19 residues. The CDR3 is CASSPTLGTELWGANVLTF. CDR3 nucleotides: TGTGCCAGCAGCCCGACTCTCGGGACGGAACTCTGGGGGGCCAACGTCCTGACTTTC. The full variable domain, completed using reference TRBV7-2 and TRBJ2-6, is GAGVSQSPSNKVTEKGKDVELRCDPISGHTALYWYRQSLGQGLEFLIYFQGNSAPDKSGLPSDRFSAERTGGSVSTLTIQRTQQEDSAVYLCASSPTLGTELWGANVLTFGAGSRLTVL.

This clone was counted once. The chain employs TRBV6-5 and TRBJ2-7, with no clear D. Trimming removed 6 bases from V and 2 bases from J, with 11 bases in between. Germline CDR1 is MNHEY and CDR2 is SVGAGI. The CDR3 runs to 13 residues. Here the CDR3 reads CASRNREAYEQYF. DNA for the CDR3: TGTGCCAGCAGGAATCGTGAGGCCTACGAGCAGTACTTC.

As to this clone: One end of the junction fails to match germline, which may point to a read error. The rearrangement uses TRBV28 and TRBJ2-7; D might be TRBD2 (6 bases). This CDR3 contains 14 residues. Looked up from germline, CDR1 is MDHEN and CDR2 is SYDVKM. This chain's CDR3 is CAHSSGRRAGEQYF. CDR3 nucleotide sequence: TGCGCTCATTCTTCCGGGAGAAGGGCCGGGGAGCAGTACTTC.